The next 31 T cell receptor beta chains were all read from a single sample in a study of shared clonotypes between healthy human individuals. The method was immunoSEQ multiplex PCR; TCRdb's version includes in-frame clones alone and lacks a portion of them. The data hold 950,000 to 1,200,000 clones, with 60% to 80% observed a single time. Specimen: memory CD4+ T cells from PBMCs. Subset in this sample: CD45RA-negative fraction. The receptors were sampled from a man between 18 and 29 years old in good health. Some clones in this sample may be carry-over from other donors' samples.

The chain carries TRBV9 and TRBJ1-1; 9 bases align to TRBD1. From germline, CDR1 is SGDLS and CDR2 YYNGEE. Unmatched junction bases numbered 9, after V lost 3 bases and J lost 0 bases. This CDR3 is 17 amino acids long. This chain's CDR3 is CASSAPTGGFMNTEAFF. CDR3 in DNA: TGTGCCAGCAGCGCCCCAACAGGGGGCTTCATGAACACTGAAGCTTTCTTT.

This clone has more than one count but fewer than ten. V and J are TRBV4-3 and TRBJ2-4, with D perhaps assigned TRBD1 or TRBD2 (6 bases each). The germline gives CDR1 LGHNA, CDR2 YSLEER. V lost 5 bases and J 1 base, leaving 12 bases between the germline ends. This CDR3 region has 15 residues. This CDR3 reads CASSGVGGAKNIQYF. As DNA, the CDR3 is TGCGCCAGCAGCGGGGTAGGGGGGGCCAAAAACATTCAGTACTTC.

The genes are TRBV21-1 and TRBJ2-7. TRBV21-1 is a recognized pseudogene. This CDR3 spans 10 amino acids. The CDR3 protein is CASIGYEQYF. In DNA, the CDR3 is TGTGCCAGCATTGGCTACGAGCAGTACTTC.

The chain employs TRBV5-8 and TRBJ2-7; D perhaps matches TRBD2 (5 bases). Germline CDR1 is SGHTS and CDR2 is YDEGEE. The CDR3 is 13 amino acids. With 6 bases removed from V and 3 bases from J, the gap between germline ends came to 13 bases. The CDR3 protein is CASKERGVYEQYF. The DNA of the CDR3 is TGTGCCAGCAAGGAACGGGGAGTCTACGAGCAGTACTTC.

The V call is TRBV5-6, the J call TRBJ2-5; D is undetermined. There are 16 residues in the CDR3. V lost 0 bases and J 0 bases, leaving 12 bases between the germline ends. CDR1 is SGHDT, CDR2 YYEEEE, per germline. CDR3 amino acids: CASSLDVGTNQETQYF. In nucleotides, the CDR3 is TGTGCCAGCAGCTTGGATGTGGGCACTAACCAAGAGACCCAGTACTTC.

CDR3 sequence (DNA): TGCGCCAGCAGCCCTCCGGGAGTCACTGAAGCTTTCTTT. It codes for CASSPPGVTEAFF. The V call is TRBV5-1, the J call TRBJ1-1; no reliable D call. V dropped 4 bases and J dropped 4 bases, with 11 bases sitting between them. Per the germline V gene, CDR1 is SGHRS and CDR2 is YFSETQ. This CDR3 region has 13 residues.

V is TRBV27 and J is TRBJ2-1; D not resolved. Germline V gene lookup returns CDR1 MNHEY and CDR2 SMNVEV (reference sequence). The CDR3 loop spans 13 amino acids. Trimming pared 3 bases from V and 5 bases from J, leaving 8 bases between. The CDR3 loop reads CASSFWQDNEQFF. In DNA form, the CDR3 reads TGTGCCAGCAGTTTTTGGCAGGACAATGAGCAGTTCTTC.

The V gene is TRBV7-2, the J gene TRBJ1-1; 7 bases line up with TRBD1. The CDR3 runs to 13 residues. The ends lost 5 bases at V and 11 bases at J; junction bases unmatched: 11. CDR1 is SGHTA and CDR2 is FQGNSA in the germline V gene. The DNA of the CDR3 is TGTGCCAGCAGCCAAAGTAAAGGGGGCAACGCTTTCTTT. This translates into CASSQSKGGNAFF.

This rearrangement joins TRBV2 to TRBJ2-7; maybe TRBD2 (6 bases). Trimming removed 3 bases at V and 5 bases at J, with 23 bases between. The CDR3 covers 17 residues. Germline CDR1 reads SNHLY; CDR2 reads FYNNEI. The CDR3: CASSEGPLNGSGNEQYF. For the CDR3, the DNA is TGTGCCAGCAGTGAGGGACCCTTGAACGGGAGTGGGAACGAGCAGTACTTC.

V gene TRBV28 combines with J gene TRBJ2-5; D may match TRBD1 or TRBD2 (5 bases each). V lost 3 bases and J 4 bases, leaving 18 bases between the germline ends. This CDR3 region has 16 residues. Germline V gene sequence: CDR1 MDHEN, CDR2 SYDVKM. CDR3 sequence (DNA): TGTGCCAGCAGTTTCATCGGGGTGCAGGGCGGAGAGACCCAGTACTTC. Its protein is CASSFIGVQGGETQYF.

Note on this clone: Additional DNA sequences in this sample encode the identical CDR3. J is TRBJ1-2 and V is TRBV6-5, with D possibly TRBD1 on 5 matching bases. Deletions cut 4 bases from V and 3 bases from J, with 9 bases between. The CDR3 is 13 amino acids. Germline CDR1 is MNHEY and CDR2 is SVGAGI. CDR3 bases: TGTGCCAGCAGTTTAGTCAGGGACTATGGCTACACCTTC. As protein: CASSLVRDYGYTF.

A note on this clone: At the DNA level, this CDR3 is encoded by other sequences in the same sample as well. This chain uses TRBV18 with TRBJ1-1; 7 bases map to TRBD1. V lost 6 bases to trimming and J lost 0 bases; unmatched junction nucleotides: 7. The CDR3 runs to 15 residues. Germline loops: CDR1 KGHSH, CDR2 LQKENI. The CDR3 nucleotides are TGTGCCAGCTCCCTAGGGGGCACAGTGAACACTGAAGCTTTCTTT. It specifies CASSLGGTVNTEAFF.

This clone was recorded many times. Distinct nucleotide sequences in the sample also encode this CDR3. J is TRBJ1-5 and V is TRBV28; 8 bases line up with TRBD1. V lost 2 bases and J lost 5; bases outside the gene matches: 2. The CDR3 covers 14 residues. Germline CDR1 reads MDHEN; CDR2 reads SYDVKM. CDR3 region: CASSLGQGYQPQHF. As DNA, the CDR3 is TGTGCCAGCAGTTTAGGACAGGGCTATCAGCCCCAGCATTTT. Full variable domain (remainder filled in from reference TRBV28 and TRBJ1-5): DVKVTQSSRYLVKRTGEKVFLECVQDMDHENMFWYRQDPGLGLRLIYFSYDVKMKEKGDIPEGYSVSREKKERFSLILESASTNQTSMYLCASSLGQGYQPQHFGDGTRLSIL.

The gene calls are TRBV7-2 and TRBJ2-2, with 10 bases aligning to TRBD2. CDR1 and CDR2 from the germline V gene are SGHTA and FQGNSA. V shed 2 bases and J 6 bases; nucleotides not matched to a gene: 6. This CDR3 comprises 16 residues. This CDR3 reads CASSLRLAGVPGELFF. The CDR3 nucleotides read TGTGCCAGCAGCTTAAGGCTAGCGGGAGTCCCCGGGGAGCTGTTTTTT.

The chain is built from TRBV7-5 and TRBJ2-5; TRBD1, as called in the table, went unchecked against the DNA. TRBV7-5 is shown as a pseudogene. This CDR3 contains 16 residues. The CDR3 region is CVRSSRTGEDQETQYF. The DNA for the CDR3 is TGTGTCAGAAGCTCACGGACAGGGGAGGACCAAGAGACCCAGTACTTC.

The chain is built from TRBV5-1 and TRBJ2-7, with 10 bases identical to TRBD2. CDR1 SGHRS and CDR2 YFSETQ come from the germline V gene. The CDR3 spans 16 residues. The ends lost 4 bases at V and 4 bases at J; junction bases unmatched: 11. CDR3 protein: CASSGTPSGGGYEQYF. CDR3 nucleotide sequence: TGCGCCAGCAGCGGGACCCCTAGCGGGGGCGGGTACGAGCAGTACTTC.

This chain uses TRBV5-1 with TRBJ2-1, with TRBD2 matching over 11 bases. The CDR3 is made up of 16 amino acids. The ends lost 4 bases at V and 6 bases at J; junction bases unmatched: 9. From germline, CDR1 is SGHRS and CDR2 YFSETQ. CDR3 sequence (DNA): TGCGCCAGCAGCGTCGAACTAGCGGGAGATCGCAATGAGCAGTTCTTC. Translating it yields CASSVELAGDRNEQFF.

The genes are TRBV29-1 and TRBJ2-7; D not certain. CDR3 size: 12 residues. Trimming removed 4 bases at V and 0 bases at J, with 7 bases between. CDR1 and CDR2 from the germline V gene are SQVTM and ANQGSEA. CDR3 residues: CSVATDSYEQYF. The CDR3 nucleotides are TGCAGCGTTGCCACAGACTCCTACGAGCAGTACTTC.

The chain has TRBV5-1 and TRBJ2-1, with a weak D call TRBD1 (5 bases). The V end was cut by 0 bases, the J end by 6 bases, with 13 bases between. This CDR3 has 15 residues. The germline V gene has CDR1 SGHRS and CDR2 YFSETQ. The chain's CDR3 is CASSLVAGPLNEQFF. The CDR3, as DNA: TGCGCCAGCAGCTTGGTGGCAGGGCCTCTCAATGAGCAGTTCTTC.

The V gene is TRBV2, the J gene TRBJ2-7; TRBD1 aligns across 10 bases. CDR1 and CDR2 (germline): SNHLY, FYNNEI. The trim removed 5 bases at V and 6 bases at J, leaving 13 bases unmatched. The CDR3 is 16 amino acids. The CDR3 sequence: CASSTHEPGQGIEQYF. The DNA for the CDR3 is TGTGCCAGCAGTACCCATGAACCGGGACAGGGGATCGAGCAGTACTTC.

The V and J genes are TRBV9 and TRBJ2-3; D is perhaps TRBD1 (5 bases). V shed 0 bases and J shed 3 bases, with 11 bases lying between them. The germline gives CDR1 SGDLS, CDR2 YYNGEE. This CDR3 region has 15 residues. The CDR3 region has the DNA TGTGCCAGCAGCGTAGGTGCAGGGATGACAGATACGCAGTATTTT. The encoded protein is CASSVGAGMTDTQYF. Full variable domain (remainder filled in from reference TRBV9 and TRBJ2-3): DSGVTQTPKHLITATGQRVTLRCSPRSGDLSVYWYQQSLDQGLQFLIQYYNGEERAKGNILERFSAQQFPDLHSELNLSSLELGDSALYFCASSVGAGMTDTQYFGPGTRLTVL.

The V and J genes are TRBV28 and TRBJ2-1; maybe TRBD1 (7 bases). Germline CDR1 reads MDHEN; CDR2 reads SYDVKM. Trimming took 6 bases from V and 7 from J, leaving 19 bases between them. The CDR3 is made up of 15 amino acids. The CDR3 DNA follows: TGTGCCAGCAGGAGACAGGGCGGAGGAGGGAATGAGCAGTTCTTC. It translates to CASRRQGGGGNEQFF.

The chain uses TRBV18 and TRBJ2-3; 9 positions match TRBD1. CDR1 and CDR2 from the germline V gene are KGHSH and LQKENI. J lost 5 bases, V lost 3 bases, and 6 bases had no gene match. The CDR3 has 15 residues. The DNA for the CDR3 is TGTGCCAGCTCACCGACAGGGGGATCTGTAGATACGCAGTATTTT. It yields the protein CASSPTGGSVDTQYF.

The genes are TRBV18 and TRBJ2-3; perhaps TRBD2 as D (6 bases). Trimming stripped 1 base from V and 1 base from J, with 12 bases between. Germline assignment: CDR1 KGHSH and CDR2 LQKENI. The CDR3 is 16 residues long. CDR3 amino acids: CASSPLAEGGTDTQYF. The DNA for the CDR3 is TGTGCCAGCTCACCACTAGCGGAGGGAGGCACAGATACGCAGTATTTT.

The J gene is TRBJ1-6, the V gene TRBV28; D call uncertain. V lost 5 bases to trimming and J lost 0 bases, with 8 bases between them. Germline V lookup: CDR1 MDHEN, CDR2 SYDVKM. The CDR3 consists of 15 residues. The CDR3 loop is CASSGGSSYNSPLHF. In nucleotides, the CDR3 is TGTGCCAGCAGTGGCGGCAGCTCCTATAATTCACCCCTCCACTTT.

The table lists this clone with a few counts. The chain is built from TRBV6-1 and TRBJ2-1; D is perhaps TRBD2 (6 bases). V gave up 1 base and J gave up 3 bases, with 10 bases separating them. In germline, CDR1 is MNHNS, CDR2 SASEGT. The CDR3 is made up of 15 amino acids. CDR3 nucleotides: TGTGCCAGCAGTGAAGGTTTGGACTACTACAATGAGCAGTTCTTC. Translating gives CASSEGLDYYNEQFF.

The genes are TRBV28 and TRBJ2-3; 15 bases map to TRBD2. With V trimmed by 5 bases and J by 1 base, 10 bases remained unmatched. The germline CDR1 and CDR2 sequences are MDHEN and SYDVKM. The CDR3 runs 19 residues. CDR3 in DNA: TGTGCCAGCAGTCACTGGGGACTAGCGGGAGGAAGGGGCACAGATACGCAGTATTTT. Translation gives CASSHWGLAGGRGTDTQYF.

CDR3 DNA: TGTGCCAGCAGCGTAGAGGGCAGCGCTCCCTACGAGCAGTACTTC. It yields the protein CASSVEGSAPYEQYF. The chain is built from TRBV9 and TRBJ2-7; D is unclear. V was trimmed by 0 bases and J by 2 bases, leaving 12 bases between them. CDR3 length: 15 amino acids. Germline V gene sequence: CDR1 SGDLS, CDR2 YYNGEE.

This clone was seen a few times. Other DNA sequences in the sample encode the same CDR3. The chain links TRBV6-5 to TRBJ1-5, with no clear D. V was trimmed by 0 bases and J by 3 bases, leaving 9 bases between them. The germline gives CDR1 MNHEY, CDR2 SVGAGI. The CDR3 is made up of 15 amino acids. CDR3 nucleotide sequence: TGTGCCAGCAGTTACTCGGCCGGACCCAATCAGCCCCAGCATTTT. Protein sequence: CASSYSAGPNQPQHF.

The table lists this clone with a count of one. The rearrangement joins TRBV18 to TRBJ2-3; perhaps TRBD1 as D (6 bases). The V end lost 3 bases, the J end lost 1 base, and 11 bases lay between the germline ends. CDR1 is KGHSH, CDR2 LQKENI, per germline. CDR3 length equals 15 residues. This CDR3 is CASSPTRTGTDTQYF. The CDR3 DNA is TGTGCCAGCTCACCTACGCGGACAGGCACAGATACGCAGTATTTT.

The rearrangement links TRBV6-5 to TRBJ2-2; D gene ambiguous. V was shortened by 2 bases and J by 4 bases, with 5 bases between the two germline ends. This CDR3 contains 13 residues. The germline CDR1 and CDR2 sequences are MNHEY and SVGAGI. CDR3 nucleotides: TGTGCCAGCAGTTACCCTGCCACCGGGGAGCTGTTTTTT. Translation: CASSYPATGELFF.